This passage covers 21 T cell receptor beta chains from one sample sequenced in a study of CD8 T cells in Susac syndrome (dated by TCRdb to about 2019). The method behind the library was the immunoSEQ multiplex PCR assay. RNA was extracted with the RNeasy kit and 0.5 to 1 ug was reverse transcribed using random hexamers. TCRdb cleaned the public reads at Q25 with fastp, built clones with MiXCR and kept in-frame beta chains. Duplicate CDR3 protein sequences are folded into a single record with the most common DNA and genes. The sample records some 190,000 distinct CDR3 sequences, approximately 96% of which are singletons. The ten largest clones add up to 0.093% of the sample. Sequencing input: CD4+ T cells from PBMCs. The origin of the receptors is a human donor with multiple sclerosis.

Concerning this clonotype itself: The junction does not match germline at one end; this may be a read error. The chain carries TRBV29-1 and TRBJ2-1; 10 bases align to TRBD2. The CDR3 is made up of 19 amino acids. Germline values: CDR1 SQVTM, CDR2 ANQGSEA. The CDR3 region is CSVEKLAGESGSSYTEQFF. Here the CDR3 DNA reads TGCAGCGTTGAAAAGCTAGCGGGGGAGTCCGGTTCCTCCTACACTGAGCAGTTCTTC.

The chain carries TRBV6-1 and TRBJ2-4; D perhaps matches TRBD2 (6 bases). The CDR3 loop spans 15 amino acids. Germline CDR1 reads MNHNS; CDR2 reads SASEGT. Trimming pared 3 bases from V and 6 bases from J, leaving 15 bases between. DNA of the CDR3: TGTGCCAGCAGTGATTTCGGGGGTAGCGGAAACATTCAGTACTTC. Translated, it gives CASSDFGGSGNIQYF.

The CDR3 region has the DNA TGTGCCAGTAGTATTCCTCTCTACGAGCAGTACTTC. This encodes CASSIPLYEQYF. This chain links TRBV19 with TRBJ2-7; unclear D gene. V lost 3 bases and J lost 3, with 6 bases in between. CDR3 size: 12 residues. The germline CDR1 and CDR2 sequences are LNHDA and SQIVND (reference sequence).

The chain's CDR3 is CASSPQGFDTEAFF. CDR3 coding DNA: TGTGCCAGCAGCCCTCAGGGGTTCGACACTGAAGCTTTCTTT. This chain links TRBV12-3 or TRBV12-4 with TRBJ1-1; tentatively, D is TRBD1 (6 bases). This CDR3 comprises 14 residues. The ends were cut back, 6 bases at V and 3 bases at J, with 14 bases in the middle.

This chain uses TRBV30 with TRBJ1-2; unclear D gene. Germline lookup yields CDR1 GTSNPN and CDR2 SVGIG (reference sequence). The CDR3 totals 13 residues. The V end was cut by 8 bases, the J end by 0 bases, with 13 bases between. This CDR3 is CAGLPGPNYGYTF. CDR3 in DNA: TGTGCCGGCTTACCCGGGCCTAACTATGGCTACACCTTC. Full variable domain (outside the CDR3, taken from reference TRBV30 and TRBJ1-2): SQTIHQWPATLVQPVGSPLSLECTVEGTSNPNLYWYRQAAGRGLQLLFYSVGIGQISSEVPQNLSASRPQDRQFILSSKKLLLSDSGFYLCAGLPGPNYGYTFGSGTRLTVV.

The chain is built from TRBV5-1 and TRBJ2-7, with 7 bases fitting TRBD2. Germline loops: CDR1 SGHRS, CDR2 YFSETQ. The CDR3 is 15 residues long. V gave up 0 bases and J gave up 8 bases; unmatched junction bases: 11. The DNA for the CDR3 is TGCGCCAGCAGCTTGGGGGAGGGCGCCAGGTCTAAGCAGTACTTC. Its translation is CASSLGEGARSKQYF. The entire variable domain, with the rest obtained from reference TRBV5-1 and TRBJ2-7, is as follows: KAGVTQTPRYLIKTRGQQVTLSCSPISGHRSVSWYQQTPGQGLQFLFEYFSETQRNKGNFPGRFSGRQFSNSRSEMNVSTLELGDSALYLCASSLGEGARSKQYFGPGTRLTVT.

CDR3 protein: CASSYTPYSGYTF. CDR3 nucleotide sequence: TGTGCCAGCAGTTACACCCCCTACTCTGGCTACACCTTC. This chain connects TRBV6-5 to TRBJ1-2; no clear D gene. The V gene's germline CDR1 is MNHEY and CDR2 SVGAGI. Deletions cut 2 bases from V and 7 bases from J, with 11 bases between. This CDR3 region has 13 residues.

The chain employs TRBV20-1 and TRBJ2-7; possible D gene TRBD2, 5 bases. CDR3 size: 11 residues. V dropped 5 bases and J dropped 4 bases, with 9 bases sitting between them. The germline CDR1 and CDR2 sequences are DFQATT and SNEGSKA (reference sequence). CDR3 coding DNA: TGCAGTGCTGGAACGGGATACGAGCAGTACTTC. It encodes CSAGTGYEQYF.

The chain combines TRBV7-9 with TRBJ2-5; perhaps TRBD2 as D (5 bases). V shed 5 bases and J shed 1 base, with 11 bases lying between them. CDR1 is SEHNR and CDR2 is FQNEAQ in the germline V gene (reference sequence). The CDR3 contains 14 residues. The CDR3 DNA reads TGTGCCAGCAGCGCCGGGCTAGCCCAAGAGACCCAGTACTTC. It yields the protein CASSAGLAQETQYF.

V gene TRBV29-1 combines with J gene TRBJ1-1, with 8 bases fitting TRBD1. Trimming removed 5 bases from V and 1 base from J; junction bases left unmatched: 6. The CDR3 consists of 14 residues. Germline V CDR1 and CDR2: SQVTM, ANQGSEA. CDR3 coding DNA: TGCAGCGTTTGGACAGGGAGTGAGAACACTGAAGCTTTCTTT. Protein sequence: CSVWTGSENTEAFF.

This chain joins TRBV3-1 and TRBJ1-2, with a tentative D call TRBD1 (5 bases). This CDR3 region has 14 residues. CDR1 LGHDT and CDR2 YNNKEL come from the germline V gene (reference sequence). V was clipped by 1 base and J by 3 bases, with 9 bases between them. The DNA of the CDR3 is TGTGCCAGCAGCCAAGTCTCAGGGTACTATGGCTACACCTTC. Translated, it gives CASSQVSGYYGYTF.

The chain is built from TRBV24-1 and TRBJ2-5; no clear D. From germline, CDR1 is KGHDR and CDR2 SFDVKD. V was cut by 8 bases and J by 6 bases, with 3 bases left in between. This CDR3 is built from 9 residues. DNA of the CDR3: TGTGCCACCACGCAGACCCAGTACTTC. Its translation is CATTQTQYF.

J is TRBJ2-1 and V is TRBV27; no reliable D call. The germline gives CDR1 MNHEY, CDR2 SMNVEV (reference sequence). V was cut by 0 bases and J by 6 bases, with 9 bases left in between. There are 14 residues in the CDR3. The CDR3 loop reads CASSLSWTINEQFF. CDR3 sequence (DNA): TGTGCCAGCAGTTTATCTTGGACGATCAATGAGCAGTTCTTC.

The CDR3 nucleotides are TGCAGCGTACGAAGACAGGGCTGGGATGGCTACACCTTC. It specifies CSVRRQGWDGYTF. The chain couples TRBV29-1 to TRBJ1-2; 7 bases align to TRBD1. V lost 6 bases and J lost 6; bases outside the gene matches: 10. This CDR3 is built from 13 residues. Germline V gene sequence: CDR1 SQVTM, CDR2 ANQGSEA.

V is TRBV30 and J is TRBJ2-7, with TRBD2 matching 7 bases. The junction had 2 bases not matched to a gene; V was cut back by 3 bases and J by 3 bases. The CDR3 runs to 12 residues. Germline assignment: CDR1 GTSNPN and CDR2 SVGIG (reference sequence). As DNA, the CDR3 is TGTGCCTGGAGCCCTAGCGGCTACGAGCAGTACTTC. Translating gives CAWSPSGYEQYF.

The CDR3 coding sequence is TGCGCCAGCAGCTTGGTGTCTAGCGGGGAAGAGACCCAGTACTTC. Translated, it gives CASSLVSSGEETQYF. The chain is built from TRBV5-1 and TRBJ2-5; 9 bases agree with TRBD2. Germline values: CDR1 SGHRS, CDR2 YFSETQ. This CDR3 comprises 15 residues. J lost 3 bases, V lost 0 bases, and 3 bases had no gene match. The full variable domain, rest sourced from reference TRBV5-1 and TRBJ2-5, is KAGVTQTPRYLIKTRGQQVTLSCSPISGHRSVSWYQQTPGQGLQFLFEYFSETQRNKGNFPGRFSGRQFSNSRSEMNVSTLELGDSALYLCASSLVSSGEETQYFGPGTRLLVL.

The rearrangement joins TRBV4-1 to TRBJ2-1; 9 bases fit TRBD1. In germline, CDR1 is MGHRA, CDR2 YSYEKL. CDR3 length: 16 residues. V lost 1 base to trimming and J lost 6 bases; unmatched junction nucleotides: 7. The CDR3 region is CASSQGSGTGPNEQFF. The CDR3, as DNA: TGCGCCAGCAGCCAAGGATCCGGGACAGGGCCCAATGAGCAGTTCTTC.

The chain joins TRBV7-9 to TRBJ2-7; perhaps TRBD1 as D (6 bases). Trimming pared 1 base from V and 6 bases from J, leaving 16 bases between. This CDR3 region has 15 residues. Germline V gene lookup returns CDR1 SEHNR and CDR2 FQNEAQ (reference sequence). The CDR3 DNA follows: TGTGCCAGCAGCTTAGTGCAACAGGGTCGTTCCGAGCAGTACTTC. It translates to CASSLVQQGRSEQYF.

The CDR3 spells CASSLQEGQTQYF. The CDR3 DNA reads as TGTGCCAGCAGCTTACAGGAGGGTCAGACCCAGTACTTC. The rearrangement uses TRBV7-9 and TRBJ2-5; a weak D match, TRBD2 (6 bases). CDR1 and CDR2 (germline): SEHNR, FQNEAQ (reference sequence). Trimming removed 2 bases from V and 6 bases from J, with 10 bases in between. CDR3 length: 13 residues.

The chain links TRBV3-1 to TRBJ1-6; D gene unclear. The CDR3 is 12 residues long. V lost 2 bases to trimming and J lost 9 bases, with 5 bases between them. Germline CDR1 and CDR2: LGHDT and YNNKEL (reference sequence). DNA of the CDR3: TGTGCCAGCAGCCAATCGGGTTCACCCCTCCACTTT. Translation: CASSQSGSPLHF.

The chain is built from TRBV19 and TRBJ2-7, with a possible D match to TRBD1 (6 bases). V shed 6 bases and J shed 3 bases, with 15 bases lying between them. Germline V gene data show CDR1 as LNHDA and CDR2 as SQIVND (reference sequence). This CDR3 region has 14 residues. CDR3 sequence: CASSRRQVDYEQYF. CDR3 nucleotides: TGTGCCAGTAGCCGCCGACAGGTGGACTACGAGCAGTACTTC.